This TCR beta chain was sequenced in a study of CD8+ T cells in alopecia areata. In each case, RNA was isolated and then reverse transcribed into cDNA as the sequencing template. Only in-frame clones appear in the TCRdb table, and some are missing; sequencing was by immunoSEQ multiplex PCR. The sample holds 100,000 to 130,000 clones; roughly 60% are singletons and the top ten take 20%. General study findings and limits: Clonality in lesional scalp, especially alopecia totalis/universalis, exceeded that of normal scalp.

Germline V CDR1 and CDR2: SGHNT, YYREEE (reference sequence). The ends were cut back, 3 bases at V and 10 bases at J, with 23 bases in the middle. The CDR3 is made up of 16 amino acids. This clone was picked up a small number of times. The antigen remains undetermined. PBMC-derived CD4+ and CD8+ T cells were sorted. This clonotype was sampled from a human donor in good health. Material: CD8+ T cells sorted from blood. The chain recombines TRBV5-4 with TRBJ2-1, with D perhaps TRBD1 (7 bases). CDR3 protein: CASSSAITGQAGEQFF. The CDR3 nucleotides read TGTGCCAGCAGCTCCGCGATCACTGGACAGGCGGGGGAGCAGTTCTTC.